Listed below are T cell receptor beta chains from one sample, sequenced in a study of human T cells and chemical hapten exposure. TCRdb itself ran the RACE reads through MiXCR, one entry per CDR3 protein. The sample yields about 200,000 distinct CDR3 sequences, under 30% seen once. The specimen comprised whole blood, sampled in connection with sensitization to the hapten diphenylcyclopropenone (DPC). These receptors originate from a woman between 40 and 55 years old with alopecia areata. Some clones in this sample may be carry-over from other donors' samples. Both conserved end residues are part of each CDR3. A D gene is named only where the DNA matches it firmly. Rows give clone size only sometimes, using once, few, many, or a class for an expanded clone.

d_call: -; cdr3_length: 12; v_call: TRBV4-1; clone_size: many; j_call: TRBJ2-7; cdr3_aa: CASSQGGYEQYF; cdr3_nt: TGCGCCAGCAGCCAAGGGGGGTACGAGCAGTACTTC
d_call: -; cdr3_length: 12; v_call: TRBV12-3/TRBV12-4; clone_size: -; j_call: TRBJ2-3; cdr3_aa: CASSKTGDTQYF; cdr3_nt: TGTGCCAGCAGTAAGACGGGGGATACGCAGTATTTT
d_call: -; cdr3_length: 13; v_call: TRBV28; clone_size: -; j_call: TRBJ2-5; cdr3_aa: CASSLWRGKTQYF; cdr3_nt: TGTGCCAGCAGTTTATGGAGGGGGAAGACCCAGTACTTC
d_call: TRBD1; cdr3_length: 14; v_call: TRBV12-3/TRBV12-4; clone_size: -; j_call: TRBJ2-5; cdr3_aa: CASSPRQGKETQYF; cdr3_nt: TGTGCCAGCAGTCCAAGACAGGGCAAAGAGACCCAGTACTTC
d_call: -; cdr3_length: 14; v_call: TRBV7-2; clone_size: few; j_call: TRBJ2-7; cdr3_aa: CASSLETGPWEQYF; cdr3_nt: TGTGCCAGCAGCTTAGAGACAGGTCCGTGGGAGCAGTACTTC
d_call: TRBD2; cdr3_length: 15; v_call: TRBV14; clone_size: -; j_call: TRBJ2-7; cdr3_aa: CASSPRLAFSYEQYF; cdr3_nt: TGTGCCAGCAGCCCGAGACTAGCTTTCTCCTACGAGCAGTACTTC
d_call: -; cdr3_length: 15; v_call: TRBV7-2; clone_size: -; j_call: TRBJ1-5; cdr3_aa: CASSLGHQLNQPQHF; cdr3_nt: TGTGCCAGCAGCTTAGGACACCAGCTTAATCAGCCCCAGCATTTT
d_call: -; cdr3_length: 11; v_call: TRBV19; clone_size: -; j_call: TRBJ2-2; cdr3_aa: CASHNTGELFF; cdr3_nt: TGTGCCAGTCACAACACCGGGGAGCTGTTTTTT
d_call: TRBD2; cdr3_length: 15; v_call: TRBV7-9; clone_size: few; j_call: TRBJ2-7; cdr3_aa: CASSLAAGGLYEQYF; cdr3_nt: TGTGCCAGCAGCTTAGCGGCGGGGGGCCTCTACGAGCAGTACTTC
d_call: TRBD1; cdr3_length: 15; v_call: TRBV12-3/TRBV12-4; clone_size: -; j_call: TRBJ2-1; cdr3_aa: CASSFGTGFGNEQFF; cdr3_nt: TGTGCCAGCAGTTTCGGGACAGGGTTTGGTAATGAGCAGTTCTTC
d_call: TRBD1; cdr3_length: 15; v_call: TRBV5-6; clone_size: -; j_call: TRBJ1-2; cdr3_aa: CASSNTGGGLYGYTF; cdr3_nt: TGTGCCAGCAGTAATACAGGGGGCGGACTCTATGGCTACACCTTC
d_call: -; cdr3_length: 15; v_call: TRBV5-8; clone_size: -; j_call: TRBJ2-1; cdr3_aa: CASSPVGAAYNEQFF; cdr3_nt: TGTGCCAGCAGCCCCGTGGGTGCCGCGTACAATGAGCAGTTCTTC
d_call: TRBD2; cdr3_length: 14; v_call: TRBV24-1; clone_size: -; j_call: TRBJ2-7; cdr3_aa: CATSTGGRSYEQYF; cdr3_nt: TGTGCCACCTCGACGGGAGGGCGCTCCTACGAGCAGTACTTC
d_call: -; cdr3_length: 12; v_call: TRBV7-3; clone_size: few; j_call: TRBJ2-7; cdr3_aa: CASSRPGGEQYF; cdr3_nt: TGTGCCAGCAGCCGCCCCGGAGGGGAGCAGTACTTC
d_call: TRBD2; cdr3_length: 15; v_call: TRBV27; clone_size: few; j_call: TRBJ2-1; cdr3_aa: CASSLAGGPSDEQFF; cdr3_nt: TGTGCCAGCAGTTTAGCGGGAGGGCCGAGCGATGAGCAGTTCTTC
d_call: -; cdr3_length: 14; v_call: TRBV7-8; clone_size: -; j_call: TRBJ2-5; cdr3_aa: CASSFAGGSETQYF; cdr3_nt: TGTGCCAGCAGCTTTGCCGGCGGGTCGGAGACCCAGTACTTC